This T cell receptor (beta chain) originates from a study of glioma-infiltrating T cells. Using RNA template, CDR3s of TCR alpha and beta were amplified with iRepertoire arm-PCR. From the multiplex PCR reads, TCRdb called clonotypes with MiXCR, one entry per CDR3 protein. The table lists over 120,000 distinct CDR3 sequences, about two fifths of them singletons. Sample: glioma tissue, nonneoplastic brain tissue, or PBMCs (not recorded which). This clonotype was obtained from a human donor with low-grade glioma or glioblastoma, undergoing nonglioma brain surgery, or in good health (not recorded which).

This chain's CDR3 is CASSIQGQGGDTQYF. CDR3 DNA: TGCGCCAGCAGCATACAAGGACAGGGCGGAGATACGCAGTATTTT. The chain joins TRBV5-1 to TRBJ2-3; TRBD1 aligns across 8 bases. CDR3 length equals 15 residues. The V and J ends lost 4 bases and 5 bases, in that order; junction bases with no gene match: 9. Germline V gene lookup returns CDR1 SGHRS and CDR2 YFSETQ.